These 21 T cell receptor beta chains originate from one sample sequenced in a study of blood T cell repertoires in COVID-19. Some clones are missing from TCRdb's copy, which holds only in-frame ones; the method was immunoSEQ multiplex PCR. The table records around 180,000 clones, more than 75% of them present only once. Specimen: PBMCs or T cells enriched from blood (not recorded which). The source of these receptors is a woman in her forties or fifties with acute COVID-19.

This clone was detected once. V and J are TRBV24-1 and TRBJ2-5, with TRBD1 as a possible D gene (5 bases). This CDR3 region has 15 residues. Trimming took 5 bases from V and 5 from J, leaving 17 bases between them. The germline CDR1 and CDR2 sequences are KGHDR and SFDVKD. The CDR3 nucleotides read TGTGCCACCAGTGGCCGGACACCCCCAGGGGAGACCCAGTACTTC. Protein sequence: CATSGRTPPGETQYF.

Turning to this clone: The identical CDR3 is also encoded by other nucleotide sequences in the sample. This sequence joins TRBV18 and TRBJ1-1; D is unresolved. Trimming removed 3 bases from V and 3 bases from J, with 2 bases in between. CDR1 is KGHSH and CDR2 is LQKENI in the germline V gene. The CDR3 runs 11 residues. The CDR3 sequence is CASSPDTEAFF. CDR3 DNA sequence: TGTGCCAGCTCACCCGACACTGAAGCTTTCTTT.

This rearrangement joins TRBV12-3 or TRBV12-4 to TRBJ2-5; D unclear. CDR3 size: 13 residues. Trimming removed 6 bases at V and 0 bases at J, with 8 bases between. The CDR3 DNA sequence: TGTGCCAGCAGGACACCGTACCAAGAGACCCAGTACTTC. Protein product: CASRTPYQETQYF.

This chain joins TRBV5-3 and TRBJ1-5; TRBD1 agrees at 9 bases. TRBV5-3 is known as an ORF, though its function is uncertain. The CDR3 contains 15 residues. Losses at the gene ends were 4 bases for V and 7 bases for J; bases not matched to a gene: 9. This CDR3 is CARSPGTGSDQPQHF. Written as DNA, the CDR3 is TGTGCCAGAAGCCCCGGGACAGGGAGCGACCAGCCCCAGCATTTT.

DNA for the CDR3: TGTGCCAGCTCACCACCGGCAGGGTACGGAAACACCATATATTTT. This encodes CASSPPAGYGNTIYF. V gene TRBV18 combines with J gene TRBJ1-3; D may be TRBD1 (5 bases). Germline CDR1 and CDR2: KGHSH and LQKENI. With 0 bases removed from V and 4 bases from J, the gap between germline ends came to 10 bases. There are 15 residues in the CDR3.

This clone has more than one count but fewer than ten. Other DNA sequences in this sample translate to the same CDR3. The CDR3 here is CASSMSGNTEAFF. As DNA, the CDR3 is TGTGCCAGTAGTATGTCAGGGAACACTGAAGCTTTCTTT. V is TRBV19 and J is TRBJ1-1; unclear D gene. Trimming took off 3 bases at V and 1 base at J, with 6 bases between the two ends. Germline V gene sequence: CDR1 LNHDA, CDR2 SQIVND (reference sequence). This CDR3 has 13 residues.

The rearrangement joins TRBV9 to TRBJ2-2; a weak D match, TRBD2 (7 bases). V was pared by 0 bases and J by 2 bases, with 14 bases between. Germline assignment: CDR1 SGDLS and CDR2 YYNGEE. This CDR3 contains 17 residues. CDR3 sequence reads: CASSVVRGGHNTGELFF. Here the CDR3 DNA reads TGTGCCAGCAGCGTAGTAAGGGGGGGACACAACACCGGGGAGCTGTTTTTT.

The chain carries TRBV3-1 (or the pseudogene TRBV3-2) and TRBJ1-1, with 9 bases aligning to TRBD1. The CDR3 has 15 residues. CDR1 LGHDT and CDR2 YNNKEL come from the germline V gene (reference sequence). V shed 1 base and J 5 bases; nucleotides not matched to a gene: 5. The CDR3 is CASSQAGTGRTEAFF. The CDR3 DNA reads TGTGCCAGCAGCCAAGCCGGGACAGGGCGGACTGAAGCTTTCTTT.

The V call is TRBV10-3, the J call TRBJ2-7, with D possibly being TRBD1 (6 bases). Germline CDR1 ENHRY, CDR2 SYGVKD. This CDR3 contains 13 residues. Trimming cost V 11 bases and J 4 bases, with 18 bases left between them. The CDR3 loop reads CAPTWTERYEQYV. The DNA of the CDR3 is TGTGCCCCCACCTGGACAGAGCGATACGAGCAGTACGTC.

V and J are TRBV5-5 and TRBJ2-7, with 8 bases that match TRBD1. Trimming took 0 bases from V and 0 from J; bases not matched to a gene: 2. The CDR3 runs to 15 residues. Germline CDR1 and CDR2: SGHKS and YYEKEE (reference sequence). The CDR3 nucleotides are TGTGCCAGCAGCTTGGGACAGGGGATCTCCTACGAGCAGTACGTC. Protein sequence: CASSLGQGISYEQYV.

This chain uses TRBV24-1 with TRBJ1-5; 9 bases agree with TRBD1. With 5 bases clipped from V and 6 bases from J, the junction kept 7 bases outside the gene matches. CDR3 length: 15 amino acids. Germline loops: CDR1 KGHDR, CDR2 SFDVKD. The DNA of the CDR3 is TGTGCCACCAGTGGGGACAGGGTCGGAAGTCAGCCCCAGCATTTT. It is translated as CATSGDRVGSQPQHF.

The gene calls are TRBV4-2 and TRBJ1-1; 7 nucleotides match TRBD1. There are 14 residues in the CDR3. The germline gives CDR1 LGHNA, CDR2 YNFKEQ. V trimming: 2 bases; J trimming: 2 bases; junction bases outside the gene matches: 2. This chain's CDR3 is CASSQQGGNTEAFF. CDR3 nucleotide sequence: TGTGCCAGCAGCCAACAGGGGGGCAACACTGAAGCTTTCTTT.

This clone has a count of ten or more. The chain uses TRBV24-1 and TRBJ1-4, with TRBD1 matching 8 bases. CDR1 and CDR2 (germline): KGHDR, SFDVKD. CDR3 size: 16 residues. Losses at the gene ends were 3 bases for V and 8 bases for J; bases not matched to a gene: 10. Here the CDR3 DNA reads TGTGCCACCAGTGATGCTTCAGGGGGCGCGGTGGAAAAACTGTTTTTT. This sequence encodes CATSDASGGAVEKLFF.

The chain carries TRBV7-2 and TRBJ1-1; maybe TRBD1 (5 bases). Deletions cut 1 base from V and 0 bases from J, with 12 bases between. The CDR3 runs to 16 residues. Germline values: CDR1 SGHTA, CDR2 FQGNSA. The CDR3, as DNA: TGTGCCAGCAGCTTAGGCAGGGCAGCACTGAACACTGAAGCTTTCTTT. This gives the protein CASSLGRAALNTEAFF.

In this sample, this clone turned up a few times. The chain combines TRBV5-1 with TRBJ1-4; TRBD1 aligns across 7 bases. This CDR3 spans 14 amino acids. Germline CDR1 reads SGHRS; CDR2 reads YFSETQ. J was trimmed by 10 bases and V by 4 bases; bases with no gene match: 10. The CDR3 DNA reads TGCGCCAGCAGCCCCGACAGGGTGAACGGAAAACTGTTTTTT. Protein: CASSPDRVNGKLFF.

This chain uses TRBV2 with TRBJ2-1; 9 nucleotides align to TRBD2. The V segment lost 4 bases and the J segment 8 bases; nucleotides outside the gene matches: 12. Per the germline V gene, CDR1 is SNHLY and CDR2 is FYNNEI. The CDR3 is 16 residues long. CDR3 in amino acids: CASSGAGGPQGHEQFF. CDR3 DNA: TGTGCCAGCAGTGGGGCGGGGGGGCCGCAGGGCCATGAGCAGTTCTTC. The full variable domain, its missing parts supplied by reference TRBV2 and TRBJ2-1, is EPEVTQTPSHQVTQMGQEVILRCVPISNHLYFYWYRQILGQKVEFLVSFYNNEISEKSEIFDDQFSVERPDGSNFTLKIRSTKLEDSAMYFCASSGAGGPQGHEQFFGPGTRLTVL.

The CDR3 nucleotides read TGTGCCATCAGCGGAACTAGCGGGGGAAGCACAGATACGCAGTATTTT. Its translation: CAISGTSGGSTDTQYF. The rearrangement joins TRBV10-3 to TRBJ2-3; the match to TRBD2 covers 11 bases. CDR1 and CDR2 from the germline V gene are ENHRY and SYGVKD. V lost 6 bases to trimming and J lost 0 bases; unmatched junction nucleotides: 5. The CDR3 runs to 16 residues.

The chain couples TRBV7-2 to TRBJ2-2; no clear D gene. The CDR3 length is 17 residues. Deletions cut 5 bases from V and 6 bases from J, with 22 bases between. Germline V gene data show CDR1 as SGHTA and CDR2 as FQGNSA. The CDR3 sequence: CASSPHTGFGGSGELFF. In DNA, the CDR3 is TGTGCCAGCAGCCCACACACCGGGTTCGGTGGATCCGGGGAGCTGTTTTTT.

The sample holds one count of this clone. The junction and the germline gene differ at one end; a read error may be behind it. J is TRBJ2-1 and V is TRBV7-7, with 8 bases that match TRBD2. The CDR3 runs to 15 residues. CDR1 and CDR2 from the germline V gene are SSHAT and FNYEAQ (reference sequence). The CDR3 nucleotides are TGTGCTAGCAGCCTCCGCGGGGGGCCGTACAATGAGCAGTTCTTC. This gives the protein CASSLRGGPYNEQFF.

The chain combines TRBV2 with TRBJ1-2; the D gene is possibly TRBD1 (6 bases). The CDR3 is made up of 15 amino acids. Germline CDR1 is SNHLY and CDR2 is FYNNEI. Between the trimmed V and J ends, which lost 6 bases and 4 bases, there was a span of 18 bases. The CDR3 sequence: CASRGTGWLVYGYTF. CDR3 DNA: TGTGCCAGCAGGGGAACAGGGTGGTTAGTCTATGGCTACACCTTC. Together with reference TRBV2 and TRBJ1-2, the CDR3 gives the full variable domain: EPEVTQTPSHQVTQMGQEVILRCVPISNHLYFYWYRQILGQKVEFLVSFYNNEISEKSEIFDDQFSVERPDGSNFTLKIRSTKLEDSAMYFCASRGTGWLVYGYTFGSGTRLTVV.

V usage is TRBV2 and J usage is TRBJ1-4, with 7 bases lining up with TRBD1. The CDR3 has 15 amino acids. Germline-derived CDR1 and CDR2 are SNHLY and FYNNEI. J lost 7 bases, V lost 7 bases, and 12 bases had no gene match. The CDR3 reads CASKLSGTEGEKLFF. The CDR3 region has the DNA TGTGCCAGCAAACTATCCGGGACAGAGGGTGAAAAACTGTTTTTT.